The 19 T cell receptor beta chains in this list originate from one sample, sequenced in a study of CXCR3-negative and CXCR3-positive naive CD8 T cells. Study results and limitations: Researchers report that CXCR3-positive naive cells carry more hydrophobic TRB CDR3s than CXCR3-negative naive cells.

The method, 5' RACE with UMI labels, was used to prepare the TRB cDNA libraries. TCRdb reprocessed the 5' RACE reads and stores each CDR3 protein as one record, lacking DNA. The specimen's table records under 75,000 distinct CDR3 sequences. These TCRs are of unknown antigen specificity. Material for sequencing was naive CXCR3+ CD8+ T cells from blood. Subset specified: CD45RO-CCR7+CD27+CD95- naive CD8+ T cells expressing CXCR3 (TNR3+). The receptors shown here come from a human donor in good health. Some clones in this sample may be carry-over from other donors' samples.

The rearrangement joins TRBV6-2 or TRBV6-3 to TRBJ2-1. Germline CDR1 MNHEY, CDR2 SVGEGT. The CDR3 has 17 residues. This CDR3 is CASTKRQTIRLYNEQFF.

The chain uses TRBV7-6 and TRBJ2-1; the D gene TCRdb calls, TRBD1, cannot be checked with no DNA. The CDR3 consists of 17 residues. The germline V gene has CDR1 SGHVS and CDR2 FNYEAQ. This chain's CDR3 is CASSRGTASSSYNEQFF.

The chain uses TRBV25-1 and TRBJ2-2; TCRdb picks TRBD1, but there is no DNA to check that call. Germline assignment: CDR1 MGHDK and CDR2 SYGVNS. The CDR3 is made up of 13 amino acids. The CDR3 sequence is CASSERGTGELFF.

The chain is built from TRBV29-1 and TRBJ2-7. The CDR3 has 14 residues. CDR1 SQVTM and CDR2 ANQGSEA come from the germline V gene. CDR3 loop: CSVERVEGSYEQYF.

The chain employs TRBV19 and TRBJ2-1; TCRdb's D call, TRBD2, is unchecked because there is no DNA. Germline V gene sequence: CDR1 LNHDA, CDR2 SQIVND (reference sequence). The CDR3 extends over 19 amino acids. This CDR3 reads CASSMERLAGNPTYNEQFF.

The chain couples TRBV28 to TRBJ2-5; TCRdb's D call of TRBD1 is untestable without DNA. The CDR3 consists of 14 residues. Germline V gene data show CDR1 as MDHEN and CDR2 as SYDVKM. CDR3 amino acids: CASSLARGGETQYF.

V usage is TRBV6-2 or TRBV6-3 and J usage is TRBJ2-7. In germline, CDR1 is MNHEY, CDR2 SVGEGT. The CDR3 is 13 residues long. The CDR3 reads CASSYDEVYEQYF.

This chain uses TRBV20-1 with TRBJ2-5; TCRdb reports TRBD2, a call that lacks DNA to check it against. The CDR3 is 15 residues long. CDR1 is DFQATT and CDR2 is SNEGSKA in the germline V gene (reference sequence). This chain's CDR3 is CSAYPSFGIQETQYF.

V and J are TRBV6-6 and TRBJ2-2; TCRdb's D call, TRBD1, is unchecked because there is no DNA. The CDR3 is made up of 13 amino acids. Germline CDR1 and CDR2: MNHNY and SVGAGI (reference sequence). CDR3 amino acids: CASSPSEGRELFF.

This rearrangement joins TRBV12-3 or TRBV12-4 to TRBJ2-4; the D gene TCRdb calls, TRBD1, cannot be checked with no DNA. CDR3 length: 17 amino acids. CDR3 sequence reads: CASSPPETGIAKNIQYF.

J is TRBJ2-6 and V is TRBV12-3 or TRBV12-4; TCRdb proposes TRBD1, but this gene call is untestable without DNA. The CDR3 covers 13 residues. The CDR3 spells CASTPAGANVLTF.

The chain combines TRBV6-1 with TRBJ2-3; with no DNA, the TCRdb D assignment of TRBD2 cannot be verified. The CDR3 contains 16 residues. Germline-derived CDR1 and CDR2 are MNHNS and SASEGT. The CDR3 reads CASSESSVVRGDTQYF.

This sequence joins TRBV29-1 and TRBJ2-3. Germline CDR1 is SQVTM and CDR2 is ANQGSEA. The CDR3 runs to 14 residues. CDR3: CSANEYLSTDTQYF.

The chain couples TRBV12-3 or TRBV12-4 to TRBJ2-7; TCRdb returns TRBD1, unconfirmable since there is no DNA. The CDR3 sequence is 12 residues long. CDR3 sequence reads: CASSTQGYEQYF.

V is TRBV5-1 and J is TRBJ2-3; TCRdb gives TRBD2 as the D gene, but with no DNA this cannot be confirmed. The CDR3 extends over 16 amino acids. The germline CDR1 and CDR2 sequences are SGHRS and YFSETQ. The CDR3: CASSLLAGGITDTQYF.

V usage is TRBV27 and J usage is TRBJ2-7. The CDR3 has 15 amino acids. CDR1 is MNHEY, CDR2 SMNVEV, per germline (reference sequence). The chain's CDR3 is CASSLSTGRFYEQYF.

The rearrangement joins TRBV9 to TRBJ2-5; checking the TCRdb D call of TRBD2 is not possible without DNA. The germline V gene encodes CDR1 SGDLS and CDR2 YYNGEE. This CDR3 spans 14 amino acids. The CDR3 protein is CASSGHPPQETQYF.

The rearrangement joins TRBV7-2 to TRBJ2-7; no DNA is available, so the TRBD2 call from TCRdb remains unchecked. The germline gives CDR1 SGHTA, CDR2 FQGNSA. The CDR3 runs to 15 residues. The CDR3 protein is CASSYTSGLTYEQYF. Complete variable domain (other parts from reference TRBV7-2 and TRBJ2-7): GAGVSQSPSNKVTEKGKDVELRCDPISGHTALYWYRQSLGQGLEFLIYFQGNSAPDKSGLPSDRFSAERTGGSVSTLTIQRTQQEDSAVYLCASSYTSGLTYEQYFGPGTRLTVT.

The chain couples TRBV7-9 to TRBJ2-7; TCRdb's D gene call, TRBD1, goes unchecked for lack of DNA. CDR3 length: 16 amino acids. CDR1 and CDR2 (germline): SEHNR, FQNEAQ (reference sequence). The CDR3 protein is CASSLLVGGKLYEQYF.